This TCR beta chain was recovered during a study of vaccination effects on CD4 cells after COVID-19. Study conclusions and caveats: New vaccine-induced clones dominated post-vaccine spike-reactive clones in convalescents. Marked clonal contraction of both clone types appeared late after vaccination.

Only in-frame clones appear in the TCRdb table, and some are missing; sequencing was by immunoSEQ multiplex PCR. Of 30,000 to 35,000 clones in the sample, around 80% are singletons; the top ten hold under 8.5%. This clone was counted a few times. Its antigen is undetermined. Isolation of CD4+ T cells took place after approximately ten days of culture. The person had a PCR-confirmed SARS-CoV-2 infection during March to December 2020. Two doses of BNT162b2 or mRNA-1273 vaccine were administered to participants. Specimen: CD4+ T cells from PBMCs cultured without peptide, collected after COVID-19 vaccination. The TCR originated in a human donor who had a prior SARS-CoV-2 infection.

In DNA form, the CDR3 reads TGTGCCACCGGTAAGACTAGCGGCCCTCATACGCAGTATTTT. Translated: CATGKTSGPHTQYF. The chain employs TRBV24-1 and TRBJ2-3; TRBD2 agrees at 9 bases. The ends lost 9 bases at V and 7 bases at J; junction bases unmatched: 10. This CDR3 contains 14 residues. Germline V lookup: CDR1 KGHDR, CDR2 SFDVKD.